The 18 T cell receptor beta chains below were found in one sample sequenced in a study of OX40 agonist ivuxolimab in advanced cancers. The method was immunoSEQ multiplex PCR; TCRdb's version includes in-frame clones alone and lacks a portion of them. The sample lists 55,000 to 75,000 clones, approximately 86% occurring once. The sequencing here drew on CD4+ or CD8+ T cells sorted from blood, taken in a trial of the OX40 agonist ivuxolimab. Receptors were obtained from an adult with an advanced solid tumor such as melanoma, head and neck, liver or kidney cancer.

V gene TRBV7-2 combines with J gene TRBJ2-3, with no clear D. Germline CDR1 and CDR2: SGHTA and FQGNSA. With 3 bases removed from V and 4 bases from J, the gap between germline ends came to 5 bases. The CDR3 runs to 12 residues. The CDR3 region has the DNA TGTGCCAGCAGCTTCTTCGCAGATACGCAGTATTTT. Residues: CASSFFADTQYF.

The rearrangement joins TRBV7-2 to TRBJ2-7; no firm D call. This CDR3 region has 13 residues. V lost 5 bases and J 1 base, leaving 9 bases between the germline ends. Per the germline V gene, CDR1 is SGHTA and CDR2 is FQGNSA. CDR3 residues: CASSPPESYEQYF. The CDR3 bases are TGTGCCAGCAGCCCCCCGGAATCCTACGAGCAGTACTTC.

The rearrangement uses TRBV6-5 and TRBJ2-7; D possibly corresponds to TRBD2 (5 bases). V shed 6 bases and J shed 3 bases, with 6 bases lying between them. CDR3 length: 11 amino acids. In germline, CDR1 is MNHEY, CDR2 SVGAGI. The CDR3 sequence is CASSRGYEQYF. For the CDR3, the DNA is TGTGCCAGCAGCCGGGGCTACGAGCAGTACTTC.

The chain joins TRBV25-1 to TRBJ2-7; perhaps TRBD2 as D (5 bases). The CDR3 extends over 13 amino acids. V was trimmed by 4 bases and J by 7 bases, leaving 14 bases between them. The germline CDR1 and CDR2 sequences are MGHDK and SYGVNS. The CDR3 coding sequence is TGTGCCAGCAGTGTCGCAAGGTCGGGGGAGCAGTACTTC. This sequence encodes CASSVARSGEQYF.

The chain carries TRBV5-6 and TRBJ1-2; a possible D gene is TRBD1 (5 bases). The germline V gene has CDR1 SGHDT and CDR2 YYEEEE. The germline V and J ends were trimmed by 0 bases and 7 bases, with 13 bases remaining between them. The CDR3 length is 14 residues. The CDR3 reads CASSLDGTLLGYTF. In DNA, the CDR3 is TGTGCCAGCAGCTTGGACGGGACGCTACTTGGCTACACCTTC.

The chain employs TRBV7-2 and TRBJ2-3, with D tentatively TRBD2 (5 bases). Trimming shortened V by 8 bases and J by 1 base, and 13 bases separated the two germline ends. The V gene's germline CDR1 is SGHTA and CDR2 FQGNSA. The CDR3 runs to 14 residues. The CDR3 here is CASVWFGGTDTQYF. CDR3 in DNA: TGTGCCAGCGTGTGGTTCGGGGGCACAGATACGCAGTATTTT. Using reference TRBV7-2 and TRBJ2-3 for the parts outside the CDR3, the full variable domain is GAGVSQSPSNKVTEKGKDVELRCDPISGHTALYWYRQSLGQGLEFLIYFQGNSAPDKSGLPSDRFSAERTGGSVSTLTIQRTQQEDSAVYLCASVWFGGTDTQYFGPGTRLTVL.

The V call is TRBV28, the J call TRBJ1-2, with 9 bases lining up with TRBD1. CDR3 size: 18 residues. The ends lost 3 bases at V and 5 bases at J; junction bases unmatched: 16. Germline CDR1 MDHEN, CDR2 SYDVKM. The CDR3 protein is CASSLTEGQGLVRYGYTF. Here the CDR3 DNA reads TGTGCCAGCAGTTTGACTGAGGGACAGGGACTAGTTCGTTATGGCTACACCTTC.

The chain carries TRBV4-3 and TRBJ1-2; 10 positions agree with TRBD1. The germline V gene has CDR1 LGHNA and CDR2 YSLEER. This CDR3 is 13 amino acids long. V lost 8 bases, J lost 4 bases, and 4 bases stayed unmatched. The CDR3 is CASGGQGGYGYTF. CDR3 DNA sequence: TGCGCCAGCGGCGGACAGGGGGGCTATGGCTACACCTTC.

This rearrangement joins TRBV10-1 to TRBJ2-7; no reliable D call. Per the germline V gene, CDR1 is WNHNN and CDR2 is SYGVQD (reference sequence). V was clipped by 8 bases and J by 5 bases, with 16 bases between them. The CDR3 sequence is 13 residues long. CDR3 nucleotide sequence: TGCGCCAGCGGCCGAGTCAGGTCCCACGAGCAGTACTTC. Encoded protein: CASGRVRSHEQYF.

The rearrangement uses TRBV6-6 and TRBJ1-5, with D uncertain. Germline V gene lookup returns CDR1 MNHNY and CDR2 SVGAGI (reference sequence). This CDR3 region has 16 residues. Trimming left V 0 bases short and J 5 bases short, with 14 bases between. In nucleotides, the CDR3 is TGTGCCAGCAGTTACTCAGGACGCAGGTATGATCAGCCCCAGCATTTT. Its protein is CASSYSGRRYDQPQHF.

The chain recombines TRBV7-9 with TRBJ2-7; D may correspond to TRBD1 or TRBD2 (5 bases each). This CDR3 region has 14 residues. Germline CDR1 and CDR2: SEHNR and FQNEAQ (reference sequence). Trimming cost V 6 bases and J 3 bases, with 15 bases left between them. The CDR3 protein is CASSNWGKVYEQYF. Written as DNA, the CDR3 is TGTGCCAGCAGTAACTGGGGGAAGGTCTACGAGCAGTACTTC.

The rearrangement joins TRBV7-3 to TRBJ1-5; D is ambiguous. The V end was cut by 5 bases, the J end by 6 bases, with 11 bases between. This CDR3 is 13 amino acids long. Germline V lookup: CDR1 SGHTA, CDR2 FQGTGA. The CDR3 is CASSLQAGQPQHF. In DNA form, the CDR3 reads TGTGCCAGCAGCCTCCAGGCGGGTCAGCCCCAGCATTTT.

The gene calls are TRBV7-2 and TRBJ2-7; 7 bases match TRBD1. Trimming took 5 bases from V and 3 from J; bases not matched to a gene: 10. The CDR3 has 15 amino acids. Germline CDR1 is SGHTA and CDR2 is FQGNSA. The CDR3 protein is CASSTGTVGVYEQYF. The CDR3 DNA is TGTGCCAGCAGCACCGGGACAGTCGGGGTCTACGAGCAGTACTTC.

CDR3 in amino acids: CASSLRRQGTSGSYEQYF. The CDR3 nucleotides read TGTGCCAGCAGCCTACGTAGACAAGGGACTAGCGGGAGTTACGAGCAGTACTTC. The V and J genes are TRBV4-2 and TRBJ2-7; 14 bases align to TRBD2. V dropped 4 bases and J dropped 4; count of bases not matched to a gene: 12. The CDR3 extends over 18 amino acids. Per germline, CDR1 LGHNA and CDR2 YNFKEQ.

The chain joins TRBV6-1 to TRBJ2-7; either TRBD1 or TRBD2 may supply D (6 bases each). The V gene's germline CDR1 is MNHNS and CDR2 SASEGT. The V end lost 7 bases, the J end lost 3 bases, and 16 bases lay between the germline ends. This CDR3 is built from 14 residues. The CDR3 sequence is CASTPGGQGYEQYF. The CDR3 DNA reads as TGTGCCAGCACACCCGGGGGCCAGGGCTACGAGCAGTACTTC.

A few counts support this clone. CDR3 loop: CASSQEVTGDSPLHF. As DNA, the CDR3 is TGCGCCAGCAGCCAAGAGGTGACAGGGGATTCACCCCTCCACTTT. This chain links TRBV4-1 with TRBJ1-6; 8 bases agree with TRBD1. Germline V gene sequence: CDR1 MGHRA, CDR2 YSYEKL. There are 15 residues in the CDR3. With 0 bases clipped from V and 8 bases from J, the junction kept 3 bases outside the gene matches.

J is TRBJ1-2 and V is TRBV29-1; TRBD1 might be the D (5 bases). CDR3 length: 16 amino acids. V was trimmed by 4 bases and J by 0 bases, leaving 18 bases between them. CDR1 and CDR2 from the germline V gene are SQVTM and ANQGSEA. CDR3 nucleotide sequence: TGCAGCGTTGTCGGGGCAGGGCGAGCCTCTAACTATGGCTACACCTTC. Its translation is CSVVGAGRASNYGYTF.

The chain recombines TRBV6-6 with TRBJ1-2; the D gene is possibly TRBD1 (6 bases). The germline V and J ends were trimmed by 6 bases and 5 bases, with 19 bases remaining between them. There are 15 residues in the CDR3. CDR1 is MNHNY and CDR2 is SVGAGI in the germline V gene (reference sequence). CDR3: CASSSSTGYSYGYTF. The CDR3 region has the DNA TGTGCCAGCAGCTCTTCGACAGGATACTCATATGGCTACACCTTC.